Presented here are 3 T cell receptor beta chains from one specimen sequenced in a study of human T cells and chemical hapten exposure. TCRdb reanalysed the RACE reads using MiXCR and keeps one entry per CDR3 protein. Of about 380,000 distinct CDR3 sequences listed, over 6% are singletons. Specified time point: patch test 2, 6 weeks after DPC sensitization. Noted treatment: therapeutic diphenylcyclopropenone sensitization with weekly scalp DPC. The input for sequencing was whole blood, taken in connection with sensitization to the hapten diphenylcyclopropenone (DPC). The source is a woman aged 18-29 years with alopecia areata. Some clones in this sample may be carry-over from other donors' samples.

There are many counts of this clonotype. The V gene is TRBV10-3, the J gene TRBJ2-7, with TRBD2 matching 12 bases. After removal of 5 bases from V and 2 bases from J, the junction contained 10 bases not matched to a gene. The length of the CDR3 is 17 residues. Germline V gene sequence: CDR1 ENHRY, CDR2 SYGVKD. For the CDR3, the DNA is TGTGCCATCAGTCCCCATACTAGCGGGGGGCCAACCTACGAGCAGTACTTC. Amino acid sequence: CAISPHTSGGPTYEQYF.

This chain connects TRBV4-2 to TRBJ1-2; tentative D call: TRBD1 (6 bases). The CDR3 covers 14 residues. Trimming pared 0 bases from V and 6 bases from J, leaving 11 bases between. Germline lookup yields CDR1 LGHNA and CDR2 YNFKEQ. DNA of the CDR3: TGTGCCAGCAGCCAAGAACAGGGATCTCATGGCTACACCTTC. Amino acids: CASSQEQGSHGYTF.

Comment on this clonotype: A much larger clone differs from this one at a single base, so this may be a read error. This rearrangement joins TRBV6-4 to TRBJ2-3; 9 bases match TRBD2. There are 17 residues in the CDR3. V lost 2 bases, J lost 1 base, and 7 bases stayed unmatched. CDR1 is MRHNA, CDR2 SNTAGT, per germline. CDR3 nucleotide sequence: TGTGCCAGCAGTGACCCGATCTCTAGCGGGGGCACAGATACGCAGTATTTT. It translates to CASSDPISSGGTDTQYF.